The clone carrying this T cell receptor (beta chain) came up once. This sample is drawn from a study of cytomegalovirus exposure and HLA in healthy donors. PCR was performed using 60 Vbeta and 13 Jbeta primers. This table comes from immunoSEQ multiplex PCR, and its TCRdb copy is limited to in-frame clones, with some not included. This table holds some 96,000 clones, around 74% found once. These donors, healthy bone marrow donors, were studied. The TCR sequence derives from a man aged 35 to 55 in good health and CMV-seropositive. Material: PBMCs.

The CDR3 region has the DNA TGTGCCAGCAGCTTGACCGGGACACAACAAGAGACCCAGTACTTC. As protein: CASSLTGTQQETQYF. The gene calls are TRBV5-4 and TRBJ2-5; perhaps TRBD1 as D (6 bases). The V gene lost 1 base and the J gene lost 2 bases, with 12 bases spanning the gap. This CDR3 spans 15 amino acids. The V gene's germline CDR1 is SGHNT and CDR2 YYREEE (reference sequence).